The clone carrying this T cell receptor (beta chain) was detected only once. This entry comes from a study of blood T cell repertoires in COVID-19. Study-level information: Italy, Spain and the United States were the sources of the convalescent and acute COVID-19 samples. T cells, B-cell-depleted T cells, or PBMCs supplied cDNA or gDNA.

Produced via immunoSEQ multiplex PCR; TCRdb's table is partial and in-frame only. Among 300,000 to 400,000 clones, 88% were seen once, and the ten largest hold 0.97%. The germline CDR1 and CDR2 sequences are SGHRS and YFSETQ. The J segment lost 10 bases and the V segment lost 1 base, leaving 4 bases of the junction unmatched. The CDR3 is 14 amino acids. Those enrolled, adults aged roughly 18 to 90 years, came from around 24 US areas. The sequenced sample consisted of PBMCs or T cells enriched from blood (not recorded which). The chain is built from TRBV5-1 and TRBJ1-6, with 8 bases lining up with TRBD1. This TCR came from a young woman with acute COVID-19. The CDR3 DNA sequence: TGCGCCAGCAGCTTGCGGGACAGGAACTCACCCCTCCACTTT. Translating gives CASSLRDRNSPLHF.